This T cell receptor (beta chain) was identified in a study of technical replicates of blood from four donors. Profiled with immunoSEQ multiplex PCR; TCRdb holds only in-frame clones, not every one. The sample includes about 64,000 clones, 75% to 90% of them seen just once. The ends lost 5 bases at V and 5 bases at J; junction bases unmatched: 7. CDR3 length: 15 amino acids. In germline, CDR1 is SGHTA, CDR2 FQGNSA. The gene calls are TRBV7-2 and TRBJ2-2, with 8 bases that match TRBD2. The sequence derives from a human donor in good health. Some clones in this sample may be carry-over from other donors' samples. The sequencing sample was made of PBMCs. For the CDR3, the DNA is TGTGCCAGCAGCCCGGGGGGGGGCGGTACCGGGGAGCTGTTTTTT. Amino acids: CASSPGGGGTGELFF.